Listed here are 27 T cell receptor beta chains from one sample, sequenced in a study of T cell responses to AZD1222 COVID-19 vaccine. The assay was immunoSEQ multiplex PCR, and TCRdb's table has in-frame clones only and misses some. The table includes 140,000 or so clones, 70% to 90% detected once. Sequenced material: peripheral blood, taken 28 days after the second AZD1222 dose. The source is an adult who received the AZD1222 COVID-19 vaccine.

This chain's CDR3 is CATRRAPTGNTEAFF. The CDR3 DNA reads as TGTGCCACCCGCCGAGCACCGACGGGGAACACTGAAGCTTTCTTT. The rearrangement uses TRBV3-1 (or the pseudogene TRBV3-2) and TRBJ1-1, with unresolved D. The length of the CDR3 is 15 residues. Trimming cost V 10 bases and J 1 base, with 19 bases left between them. Germline CDR1 reads LGHDT; CDR2 reads YNNKEL (reference sequence).

This rearrangement joins TRBV4-2 to TRBJ1-4; D not certain. V lost 1 base, J lost 0 bases, and 12 bases lay in between. Germline CDR1 is LGHNA and CDR2 is YNFKEQ. The CDR3 extends over 17 amino acids. The CDR3 nucleotides are TGTGCCAGCAGCCAAGTGGGGAGGGAAGCAACTAATGAAAAACTGTTTTTT. It yields the protein CASSQVGREATNEKLFF.

This clone has more than one count but fewer than ten. This chain joins TRBV27 and TRBJ1-1; D gene unclear. Germline V CDR1 and CDR2: MNHEY, SMNVEV (reference sequence). Trimming shortened V by 2 bases and J by 1 base, and 8 bases separated the two germline ends. The CDR3 has 14 residues. The CDR3 is CASSLRSGNTEAFF. CDR3 in DNA: TGTGCCAGCAGTTTAAGATCTGGGAACACTGAAGCTTTCTTT.

This chain joins TRBV19 and TRBJ2-5, with 7 bases matching TRBD1. Germline loops: CDR1 LNHDA, CDR2 SQIVND (reference sequence). The CDR3 extends over 15 amino acids. V trimming: 1 base; J trimming: 4 bases; junction bases outside the gene matches: 6. The CDR3 DNA sequence: TGTGCCAGTAGTATAGCTGCAGGGGGTGGAGAGACCCAGTACTTC. This encodes CASSIAAGGGETQYF.

The chain's CDR3 is CASRSGTGSQPQHF. For the CDR3, the DNA is TGTGCCAGCAGATCCGGGACAGGGAGTCAGCCCCAGCATTTT. The V and J genes are TRBV6-5 and TRBJ1-5; 9 bases map to TRBD1. From germline, CDR1 is MNHEY and CDR2 SVGAGI. J lost 6 bases, V lost 6 bases, and 6 bases had no gene match. CDR3 length: 14 residues.

The V gene is TRBV23-1, the J gene TRBJ2-7, with D perhaps TRBD2 (5 bases). TRBV23-1 has ORF status, its function being uncertain. CDR3 length equals 17 residues. V lost 8 bases and J lost 0, with 23 bases in between. The CDR3 protein is CASPQRGYYLSSYEQYF. DNA for the CDR3: TGCGCCAGCCCCCAACGGGGTTACTACCTAAGCTCCTACGAGCAGTACTTC.

The chain recombines TRBV4-3 with TRBJ1-2; weak D call: TRBD1 (5 bases). The germline V gene has CDR1 LGHNA and CDR2 YSLEER. V was pared by 3 bases and J by 8 bases, with 16 bases between. The CDR3 consists of 14 residues. CDR3 in amino acids: CASSQGVPSGGYTF. The CDR3 coding sequence is TGCGCCAGCAGCCAGGGGGTCCCGTCGGGAGGCTACACCTTC.

The rearrangement joins TRBV5-1 to TRBJ1-1; no clear D. Trimming pared 0 bases from V and 3 bases from J, leaving 6 bases between. The CDR3 totals 13 residues. Germline V CDR1 and CDR2: SGHRS, YFSETQ. The CDR3 loop reads CASSLESYTEAFF. The CDR3 DNA is TGCGCCAGCAGCTTGGAGAGCTACACTGAAGCTTTCTTT.

This chain joins TRBV24-1 and TRBJ2-3, with 12 bases matching TRBD2. This CDR3 contains 15 residues. Germline loops: CDR1 KGHDR, CDR2 SFDVKD. Losses at the gene ends were 2 bases for V and 6 bases for J; bases not matched to a gene: 2. As DNA, the CDR3 is TGTGCCACCAGTGATTCGGGGACTAGCGGGGATACGCAGTATTTT. Its protein is CATSDSGTSGDTQYF.

This chain joins TRBV28 and TRBJ2-7; 9 bases match TRBD1. CDR1 and CDR2 (germline): MDHEN, SYDVKM. CDR3 length: 15 amino acids. V lost 6 bases, J lost 2 bases, and 8 bases stayed unmatched. CDR3 sequence (DNA): TGTGCCAGCAGAGTACAGGGGGCTTATACCTACGAGCAGTACTTC. The encoded protein is CASRVQGAYTYEQYF.

The V call is TRBV28, the J call TRBJ1-2, with D maybe TRBD1 (5 bases). Germline V gene sequence: CDR1 MDHEN, CDR2 SYDVKM. This CDR3 comprises 14 residues. Trimming took off 2 bases at V and 3 bases at J, with 10 bases between the two ends. The CDR3, as DNA: TGTGCCAGCAGTTTACTCTCGGGGGACTATGGCTACACCTTC. Translation gives CASSLLSGDYGYTF.

The rearrangement uses TRBV6-5 and TRBJ2-3, with 7 bases matching TRBD2. The CDR3 is made up of 16 amino acids. In germline, CDR1 is MNHEY, CDR2 SVGAGI. With 6 bases clipped from V and 9 bases from J, the junction kept 18 bases outside the gene matches. In DNA, the CDR3 is TGTGCCAGCAGATACGGCGCGGGGCCGGGAGGTGGGACGCAGTATTTT. Amino acid sequence: CASRYGAGPGGGTQYF.

The rearrangement links TRBV7-6 to TRBJ2-2; the match to TRBD1 covers 7 bases. The V and J ends lost 1 base and 5 bases, in that order; junction bases with no gene match: 4. The V gene's germline CDR1 is SGHVS and CDR2 FNYEAQ. The CDR3 consists of 15 residues. In DNA form, the CDR3 reads TGTGCCAGCAGCTTAGATGGCAGGGGGACCGGGGAGCTGTTTTTT. It codes for CASSLDGRGTGELFF.

V usage is TRBV5-1 and J usage is TRBJ2-2, with TRBD2 identical over 8 bases. The ends lost 0 bases at V and 4 bases at J; junction bases unmatched: 8. The CDR3 sequence is 17 residues long. The germline V gene encodes CDR1 SGHRS and CDR2 YFSETQ. This chain's CDR3 is CASSLEVRGGTTGELFF. CDR3 coding DNA: TGCGCCAGCAGCTTGGAAGTTCGCGGGGGGACCACCGGGGAGCTGTTTTTT.

The rearrangement joins TRBV27 to TRBJ2-2; 8 bases align to TRBD2. This CDR3 is 12 amino acids long. The V and J ends lost 10 bases and 6 bases, in that order; junction bases with no gene match: 4. The germline gives CDR1 MNHEY, CDR2 SMNVEV (reference sequence). In DNA form, the CDR3 reads TGTGCCACCGGGGGGGTGGCCGGGGAGCTGTTTTTT. Amino acids: CATGGVAGELFF.

There are many counts of this clone. This chain connects TRBV6-5 to TRBJ1-6; D call uncertain. V lost 6 bases, J lost 7 bases, and 13 bases lay in between. The CDR3 consists of 14 residues. Germline V gene lookup returns CDR1 MNHEY and CDR2 SVGAGI. CDR3 DNA: TGTGCCAGCAGCCCCGGCGGTCAAAATTCACCCCTCCACTTT. It yields the protein CASSPGGQNSPLHF.

This CDR3 reads CASSLLSGPSYNEQFF. The CDR3 region has the DNA TGCGCCAGCAGCCTCCTCAGCGGCCCCTCCTACAATGAGCAGTTCTTC. V is TRBV4-3 and J is TRBJ2-1; weak D call: TRBD2 (5 bases). CDR1 and CDR2 (germline): LGHNA, YSLEER. V lost 4 bases and J lost 0, with 13 bases in between. This CDR3 spans 16 amino acids.

This chain links TRBV10-3 with TRBJ1-1; TRBD1 is a possible D gene (6 bases). Germline values: CDR1 ENHRY, CDR2 SYGVKD. Trimming removed 11 bases at V and 1 base at J, with 14 bases between. The CDR3 has 13 residues. The CDR3 DNA reads TGTGCCTCACAGGGTAATACGAACACTGAAGCTTTCTTT. Its protein is CASQGNTNTEAFF.

The chain uses TRBV5-4 and TRBJ1-1; 8 bases agree with TRBD1. Trimming took 0 bases from V and 6 from J; bases not matched to a gene: 13. The CDR3 runs to 17 residues. Germline loops: CDR1 SGHNT, CDR2 YYREEE (reference sequence). CDR3 amino acids: CASSLGGRQGIGPEAFF. Here the CDR3 DNA reads TGTGCCAGCAGCTTGGGCGGAAGACAGGGGATTGGCCCTGAAGCTTTCTTT.

V is TRBV5-3 and J is TRBJ1-5; unclear D gene. TRBV5-3 is identified as an open reading frame with a role that is uncertain. CDR3 size: 18 residues. V lost 3 bases, J lost 6 bases, and 25 bases lay in between. This chain's CDR3 is CARSWGFLVPSRVQPQHF. In DNA form, the CDR3 reads TGTGCCAGAAGCTGGGGATTTTTAGTGCCCAGTCGGGTTCAGCCCCAGCATTTT.

The chain recombines TRBV7-9 with TRBJ1-1; D is undetermined. Trimming took 6 bases from V and 10 from J, leaving 12 bases between them. CDR3 length: 11 amino acids. Per the germline V gene, CDR1 is SEHNR and CDR2 is FQNEAQ (reference sequence). In nucleotides, the CDR3 is TGTGCCAGCAGTCATCAGCTCAGAGCTTTCTTT. Its protein is CASSHQLRAFF.

This clone was recorded a few times. The chain joins TRBV7-3 to TRBJ2-1; tentatively, D is TRBD2 (5 bases). V was pared by 0 bases and J by 10 bases, with 16 bases between. Germline assignment: CDR1 SGHTA and CDR2 FQGTGA. This CDR3 is 15 amino acids long. The CDR3 here is CASSLTSLDRLEQFF. The CDR3 nucleotides are TGTGCCAGCAGCTTAACGTCTCTTGACCGACTAGAGCAGTTCTTC.

Remarks on this clone: The same CDR3 can be traced to other DNA sequences in this sample. V is TRBV11-3 and J is TRBJ2-3; D possibly corresponds to TRBD2 (6 bases). CDR1 SGHNT and CDR2 YENEEA come from the germline V gene. The V end was cut by 2 bases, the J end by 2 bases, with 11 bases between. This CDR3 has 15 amino acids. CDR3: CASSLNGRDTDTQYF. CDR3 bases: TGTGCCAGCAGCTTAAACGGGCGGGACACAGATACGCAGTATTTT. The entire variable domain, with the rest obtained from reference TRBV11-3 and TRBJ2-3, is as follows: EAGVVQSPRYKIIEKKQPVAFWCNPISGHNTLYWYLQNLGQGPELLIRYENEEAVDDSQLPKDRFSAERLKGVDSTLKIQPAELGDSAVYLCASSLNGRDTDTQYFGPGTRLTVL.

The V gene is TRBV27, the J gene TRBJ2-7; D might be TRBD2 (11 bases). The germline V gene encodes CDR1 MNHEY and CDR2 SMNVEV (reference sequence). V was trimmed by 8 bases and J by 4 bases, leaving 30 bases between them. This CDR3 has 18 residues. The CDR3 coding sequence is TGTGCCAGCGCCCCGGGACAGGGGTTAGCGGGAGGGTTATACGAGCAGTACTTC. This translates into CASAPGQGLAGGLYEQYF.

The V gene is TRBV2, the J gene TRBJ1-1, with no clear D. The germline V gene encodes CDR1 SNHLY and CDR2 FYNNEI. The CDR3 has 13 amino acids. Trimming shortened V by 8 bases and J by 0 bases, and 10 bases separated the two germline ends. CDR3 DNA sequence: TGTGCCAGCTCCATTACAATGAACACTGAAGCTTTCTTT. Residues: CASSITMNTEAFF.

The V call is TRBV18, the J call TRBJ1-3; no definite D call. The CDR3 spans 16 residues. Germline lookup yields CDR1 KGHSH and CDR2 LQKENI. V was clipped by 6 bases and J by 0 bases, with 15 bases between them. CDR3 residues: CASSPGRPGSGNTIYF. CDR3 nucleotides: TGTGCCAGCTCCCCCGGTCGACCTGGCTCTGGAAACACCATATATTTT.

V usage is TRBV5-4 and J usage is TRBJ2-3; TRBD2 matches at 11 bases. Germline loops: CDR1 SGHNT, CDR2 YYREEE (reference sequence). The CDR3 has 17 amino acids. Trimming cost V 3 bases and J 0 bases; bases outside gene matches: 6. In DNA form, the CDR3 reads TGTGCCAGCAGCTACGGGGCTAGCGGGGGGAGCACAGATACGCAGTATTTT. This encodes CASSYGASGGSTDTQYF.